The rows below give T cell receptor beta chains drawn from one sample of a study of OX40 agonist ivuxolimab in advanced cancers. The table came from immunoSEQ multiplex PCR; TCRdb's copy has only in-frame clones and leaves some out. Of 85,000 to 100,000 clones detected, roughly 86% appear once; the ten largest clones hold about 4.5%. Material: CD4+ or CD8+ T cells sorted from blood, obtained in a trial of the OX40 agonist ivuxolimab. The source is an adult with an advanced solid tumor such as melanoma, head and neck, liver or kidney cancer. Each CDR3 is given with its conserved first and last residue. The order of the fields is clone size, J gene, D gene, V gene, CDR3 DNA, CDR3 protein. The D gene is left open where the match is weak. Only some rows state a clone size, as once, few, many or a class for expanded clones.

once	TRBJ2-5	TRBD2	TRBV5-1	TGCGCCAGCAGCAGGGGGACTAGCGGCCAAGAGACCCAGTACTTC	CASSRGTSGQETQYF
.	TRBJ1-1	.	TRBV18	TGTGCCAGCTCACCAACGACGGTCCGGAACACTGAAGCTTTCTTT	CASSPTTVRNTEAFF
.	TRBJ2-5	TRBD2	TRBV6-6	TGTGCCAGCAGTTACAAGCGGGAGGGCCTAGAGACCCAGTACTTC	CASSYKREGLETQYF
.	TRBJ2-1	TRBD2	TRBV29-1	TGCAGCGTTCATAGACTAGCGGGAGGGTCCTACAATGAGCAGTTCTTC	CSVHRLAGGSYNEQFF
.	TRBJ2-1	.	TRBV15	TGTGCCACCAGCAGAGATTTGGCCGGAAGCAATGAGCAGTTCTTC	CATSRDLAGSNEQFF
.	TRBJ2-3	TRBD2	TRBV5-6	TGTGCCAGCAGCTTAGCGGGATTGGATACGCAGTATTTT	CASSLAGLDTQYF
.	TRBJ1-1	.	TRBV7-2	TGTGCCAGCAGCTTAGTGCCGGGGAACACTGAAGCTTTCTTT	CASSLVPGNTEAFF
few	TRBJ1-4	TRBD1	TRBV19	TGTGCCAGTAGATGGACAGGGGACGAAAAACTGTTTTTT	CASRWTGDEKLFF
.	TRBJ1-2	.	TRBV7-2	TGTGCCAGCCGCTCTGGAGGGCAGGGCGGCTACACCTTC	CASRSGGQGGYTF
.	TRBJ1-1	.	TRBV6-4	TGTGCCAGCAGTGTAACGTTGCAGAGTGAAGCTTTCTTT	CASSVTLQSEAFF
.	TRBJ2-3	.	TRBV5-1	TGCGCCAGCAGCTTAGATTCGGGGGCAGATACGCAGTATTTT	CASSLDSGADTQYF
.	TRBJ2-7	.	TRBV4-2	TGTGCCAGCAGCCAAGGTCTCGAGCGGAAATCGTACGAGCAGTACTTC	CASSQGLERKSYEQYF
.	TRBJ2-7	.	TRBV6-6	TGTGCCAGCAGTTACCGCCGGGACGAGCAGTACTTC	CASSYRRDEQYF
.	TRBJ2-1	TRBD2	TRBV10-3	TGTGCCATCAGTGAGTCCCGACTAGCGGCCTTCAATGAGCAGTTCTTC	CAISESRLAAFNEQFF
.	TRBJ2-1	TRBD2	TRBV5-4	TGTGCCAGCAGCACCCGGACTAGCGGGGCTTGGAATGAGCAGTTCTTC	CASSTRTSGAWNEQFF
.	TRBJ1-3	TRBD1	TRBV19	TGTGCCAGTAGAGAGACAGGGCCTGGAAACACCATATATTTT	CASRETGPGNTIYF
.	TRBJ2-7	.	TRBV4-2	TGTGCCAGCAGCCAAGGGCGAATCCCTGGGGAGCAGTACTTC	CASSQGRIPGEQYF
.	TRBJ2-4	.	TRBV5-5	TGTGCCAGCAGCTTGATCGGACAGCAAAACATTCAGTACTTC	CASSLIGQQNIQYF
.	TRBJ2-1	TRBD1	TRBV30	TGTGCCTGGAGGGAACAGGGGGTCAATGAGCAGTTCTTC	CAWREQGVNEQFF
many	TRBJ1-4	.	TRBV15	TGTGCCACCAGCCCCGGCCGGGGTAATGAAAAACTGTTTTTT	CATSPGRGNEKLFF
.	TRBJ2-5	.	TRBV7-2	TGTGCCAGCAGCCAGGCGTACAGCCAAGAGACCCAGTACTTC	CASSQAYSQETQYF
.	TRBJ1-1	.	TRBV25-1	TGTGCCAGCGGTCGGCAGGAATGGGCTGAAGCTTTCTTT	CASGRQEWAEAFF
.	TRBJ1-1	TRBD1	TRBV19	TGTGCCAGTAGTACCCTGGGACAGGGGGACACTGAAGCTTTCTTT	CASSTLGQGDTEAFF
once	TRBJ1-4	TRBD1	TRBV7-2	TGTGCCAGCAGCTTGGGACAGGGGCTCGAAAAACTGTTTTTT	CASSLGQGLEKLFF
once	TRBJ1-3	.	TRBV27	TGTGCCAGCAGTCAGATCCCTCCTGGAAACACCATATATTTT	CASSQIPPGNTIYF
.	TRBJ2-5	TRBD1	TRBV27	TGTGCCAGCAACAACCTCAGGGGGCCGGGAGAGACCCAGTACTTC	CASNNLRGPGETQYF
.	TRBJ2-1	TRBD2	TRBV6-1	TGTGCCAGCAGTGAAGCAGCGGGAGGGCCGTATAATGAGCAGTTCTTC	CASSEAAGGPYNEQFF
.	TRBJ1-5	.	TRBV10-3	TGTGCCATCGGGCAGATCGACAAACCGCCCCAGCATTTT	CAIGQIDKPPQHF
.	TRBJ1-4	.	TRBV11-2	TGTGCCAGCAGCCGAGATGGCGGATTTGGGGATGAAAAACTGTTTTTT	CASSRDGGFGDEKLFF
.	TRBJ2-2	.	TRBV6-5	TGTGCCAGCAGTAACCCCAGGGGAGCCACCGGGGAGCTGTTTTTT	CASSNPRGATGELFF
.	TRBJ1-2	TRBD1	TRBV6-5	TGTGCCAGCAAGAGGGGGCGCGACTATGGCTACACCTTC	CASKRGRDYGYTF
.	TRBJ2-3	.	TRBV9	TGTGCCAGCTCCCCGTGGGGAGATACGCAGTATTTT	CASSPWGDTQYF
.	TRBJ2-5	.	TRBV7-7	TGTGCCAGCAGCTTTGGCCGGACAGAGACCCAGTACTTC	CASSFGRTETQYF
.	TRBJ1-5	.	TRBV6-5	TGTGCCAGCAGTCGGACAGTCAATCAGCCCCAGCATTTT	CASSRTVNQPQHF
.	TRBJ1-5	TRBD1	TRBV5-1	TGCGCCAGCAGCTTTACAGGGGGCGCCAATCAGCCCCAGCATTTT	CASSFTGGANQPQHF
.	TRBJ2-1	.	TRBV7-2	TGTGCCAGCAGACCAGGTACAAGCAATGAGCAGTTCTTC	CASRPGTSNEQFF
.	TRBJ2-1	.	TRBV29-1	TGCAGCGTTGACCGACAGCGCCTTTACAATGAGCAGTTCTTC	CSVDRQRLYNEQFF
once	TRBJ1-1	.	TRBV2	TGTGCCAGCAGCCGCGGTGGCACTGAAGCTTTCTTT	CASSRGGTEAFF
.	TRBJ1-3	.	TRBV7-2	TGTGCCAGCAGCTTAGGGATGACTGGAAACACCATATATTTT	CASSLGMTGNTIYF
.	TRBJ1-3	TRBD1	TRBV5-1	TGCGCCAGCAGCTCTAGACAGGGAGGCTCTGGAAACACCATATATTTT	CASSSRQGGSGNTIYF
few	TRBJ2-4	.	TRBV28	TGTGCCAGCAGTGGAGAGAGGGACATTCAGTACTTC	CASSGERDIQYF